One sample yielded the 26 T cell receptor beta chains listed below, sequenced in a study of blood T cell repertoires in COVID-19. Profiling relied on immunoSEQ multiplex PCR, and the TCRdb table lists in-frame clones only, not all of them. The table includes roughly 260,000 clones, 86% detected once. Specimen: PBMCs or T cells enriched from blood (not recorded which). The source of these receptors is a woman between 18 and 29 years old who had recovered from COVID-19.

This clone was detected only a few times. The chain employs TRBV7-9 and TRBJ2-3, with no clear D. The CDR3 totals 14 residues. Germline V gene data show CDR1 as SEHNR and CDR2 as FQNEAQ (reference sequence). Trimming took 0 bases from V and 1 from J, leaving 5 bases between them. CDR3 DNA sequence: TGTGCCAGCAGCTTAGCCCAGGGCACAGATACGCAGTATTTT. The encoded protein is CASSLAQGTDTQYF.

The genes are TRBV11-3 and TRBJ1-1; the D is unclear. V shed 6 bases and J shed 3 bases, with 11 bases lying between them. Germline assignment: CDR1 SGHNT and CDR2 YENEEA. The CDR3 is 13 residues long. The CDR3 nucleotides read TGTGCCAGCAGTCGCGGAGCCTACACTGAAGCTTTCTTT. Amino acids: CASSRGAYTEAFF.

The V and J genes are TRBV3-1 (or the pseudogene TRBV3-2) and TRBJ1-5, with D unclear. The V gene's germline CDR1 is LGHDT and CDR2 YNNKEL (reference sequence). Trimming removed 0 bases at V and 7 bases at J, with 7 bases between. This CDR3 comprises 13 residues. Here the CDR3 DNA reads TGTGCCAGCAGCCAAGATATTGGCCAGCCCCAGCATTTT. The encoded protein is CASSQDIGQPQHF.

CDR3 region: CASSFSLTRYMGNEQFF. In DNA form, the CDR3 reads TGCGCCAGCAGCTTTTCCCTGACACGCTACATGGGCAATGAGCAGTTCTTC. The chain employs TRBV5-1 and TRBJ2-1; D is unresolved. The CDR3 sequence is 17 residues long. With 2 bases removed from V and 6 bases from J, the gap between germline ends came to 21 bases. Germline assignment: CDR1 SGHRS and CDR2 YFSETQ. The entire variable domain, with the rest obtained from reference TRBV5-1 and TRBJ2-1, is as follows: KAGVTQTPRYLIKTRGQQVTLSCSPISGHRSVSWYQQTPGQGLQFLFEYFSETQRNKGNFPGRFSGRQFSNSRSEMNVSTLELGDSALYLCASSFSLTRYMGNEQFFGPGTRLTVL.

This rearrangement joins TRBV9 to TRBJ2-2, with TRBD2 identical over 8 bases. Germline CDR1 and CDR2: SGDLS and YYNGEE. J was trimmed by 7 bases and V by 4 bases; bases with no gene match: 9. This CDR3 is 15 amino acids long. CDR3 sequence (DNA): TGTGCCAGCAGCTTCACCGGGGGGGCGTTCGGGGAGCTGTTTTTT. This encodes CASSFTGGAFGELFF. The variable domain in full, completed from reference TRBV9 and TRBJ2-2, reads DSGVTQTPKHLITATGQRVTLRCSPRSGDLSVYWYQQSLDQGLQFLIQYYNGEERAKGNILERFSAQQFPDLHSELNLSSLELGDSALYFCASSFTGGAFGELFFGEGSRLTVL.

The chain uses TRBV20-1 and TRBJ2-7; 9 nucleotides match TRBD2. The CDR3 has 15 amino acids. The trim removed 3 bases at V and 0 bases at J, leaving 6 bases unmatched. In germline, CDR1 is DFQATT, CDR2 SNEGSKA (reference sequence). CDR3 loop: CSASSSGASSYEQYF. DNA for the CDR3: TGCAGTGCTAGTTCTAGCGGGGCGAGCTCCTACGAGCAGTACTTC.

This chain uses TRBV7-8 with TRBJ1-2; perhaps TRBD1 as D (5 bases). Trimming left V 1 base short and J 6 bases short, with 18 bases between. Germline V gene sequence: CDR1 SGHVS, CDR2 FQNEAQ. CDR3 length equals 16 residues. The CDR3, as DNA: TGTGCCAGCAGCTTAGATGACCCGACAGAAAAGCATGGCTACACCTTC. Translation gives CASSLDDPTEKHGYTF.

The genes are TRBV11-2 and TRBJ1-2, with D unresolved. Looked up from germline, CDR1 is SGHAT and CDR2 is FQNNGV. With 7 bases removed from V and 4 bases from J, the gap between germline ends came to 13 bases. The CDR3 loop spans 13 amino acids. The CDR3 is CASTPRGPYGYTF. In DNA, the CDR3 is TGTGCCAGCACCCCTCGAGGGCCCTATGGCTACACCTTC.

The gene calls are TRBV5-1 and TRBJ1-2; D ambiguous. The germline V gene has CDR1 SGHRS and CDR2 YFSETQ. The CDR3 has 15 residues. The ends were cut back, 4 bases at V and 2 bases at J, with 15 bases in the middle. The CDR3, as DNA: TGCGCCAGCAGCCCCGAGGCGGGAGCCAACTATGGCTACACCTTC. This translates into CASSPEAGANYGYTF.

This clone was seen more than once but under ten times. The chain has TRBV12-3 or TRBV12-4 and TRBJ1-3; D is unresolved. This CDR3 is built from 12 residues. The V gene lost 11 bases and the J gene lost 0 bases, with 8 bases spanning the gap. The DNA for the CDR3 is TGTGCCGAGGCTGGCTCTGGAAACACCATATATTTT. Translation gives CAEAGSGNTIYF.

V and J are TRBV7-2 and TRBJ1-3; D is uncertain. This CDR3 is 18 amino acids long. V lost 1 base and J 0 bases, leaving 16 bases between the germline ends. Germline V gene data show CDR1 as SGHTA and CDR2 as FQGNSA. The CDR3 loop reads CASSLVPVQSYSGNTIYF. CDR3 coding DNA: TGTGCCAGCAGCTTAGTTCCGGTTCAATCCTACTCTGGAAACACCATATATTTT.

The J gene is TRBJ2-5, the V gene TRBV5-1; TRBD2 is a possible D gene (7 bases). The CDR3 loop spans 13 amino acids. Trimming shortened V by 6 bases and J by 4 bases, and 13 bases separated the two germline ends. Germline V gene lookup returns CDR1 SGHRS and CDR2 YFSETQ. DNA of the CDR3: TGCGCCAGCACCCCTGGGGGGGCAGAGACCCAGTACTTC. Translating gives CASTPGGAETQYF.

This clone was seen once. J is TRBJ2-5 and V is TRBV2; 11 positions agree with TRBD1. The V gene's germline CDR1 is SNHLY and CDR2 FYNNEI. The V and J ends lost 6 bases and 7 bases, in that order; junction bases with no gene match: 4. The CDR3 covers 13 residues. The CDR3 DNA reads TGTGCCAGCAGGGACAGGGGGCTGGGGACCCAGTACTTC. It yields the protein CASRDRGLGTQYF.

A few counts support this clone. The chain links TRBV19 to TRBJ2-6; the D gene is possibly TRBD1 (6 bases). This CDR3 comprises 14 residues. Germline CDR1 is LNHDA and CDR2 is SQIVND (reference sequence). Trimming removed 5 bases from V and 4 bases from J, with 9 bases in between. The CDR3 reads CASSLGTGANVLTF. In nucleotides, the CDR3 is TGTGCCAGTAGTCTCGGGACAGGGGCCAACGTCCTGACTTTC.

The V gene is TRBV11-2, the J gene TRBJ1-1; 7 nucleotides match TRBD1. This CDR3 is 15 amino acids long. From germline, CDR1 is SGHAT and CDR2 FQNNGV. With V trimmed by 5 bases and J by 5 bases, 11 bases remained unmatched. The CDR3 here is CASSPTVAGGTEAFF. As DNA, the CDR3 is TGTGCCAGCAGCCCGACCGTTGCAGGGGGGACTGAAGCTTTCTTT.

This chain connects TRBV18 to TRBJ2-4; D is unresolved. The CDR3 is made up of 15 amino acids. The germline V and J ends were trimmed by 3 bases and 3 bases, with 12 bases remaining between them. Germline CDR1 is KGHSH and CDR2 is LQKENI. As DNA, the CDR3 is TGTGCCAGCTCACCCCCTGGCCTTGACAAAAACATTCAGTACTTC. It encodes CASSPPGLDKNIQYF.

The rearrangement uses TRBV7-9 and TRBJ2-6; tentatively, D is TRBD1 (6 bases). Trimming left V 6 bases short and J 0 bases short, with 15 bases between. Germline V gene sequence: CDR1 SEHNR, CDR2 FQNEAQ (reference sequence). This CDR3 has 17 amino acids. Here the CDR3 reads CASRGHPRGSGANVLTF. The CDR3 DNA follows: TGTGCCAGCAGGGGACACCCGAGGGGCTCTGGGGCCAACGTCCTGACTTTC.

DNA for the CDR3: TGTGCCAGCAGCTATGGACTAGCGGGAGGAGTAGTAAGTGAGCAGTTCTTC. Amino acids: CASSYGLAGGVVSEQFF. The V call is TRBV5-4, the J call TRBJ2-1; 14 bases line up with TRBD2. CDR1 and CDR2 (germline): SGHNT, YYREEE (reference sequence). Germline trimming cut 3 bases from V and 9 bases from J; bases unmatched to any gene: 11. The CDR3 is made up of 17 amino acids.

The chain joins TRBV1 to TRBJ2-1; no DNA check was done on the table's D call, TRBD2. TRBV1 is flagged as a pseudogene. CDR3 length: 15 residues. CDR3 nucleotides: TGCACCAGCAACAAAAGCGGGAGAAGAATCAATGAGCAGTTCTTC. This gives the protein CTSNKSGRRINEQFF.

In regard to this clone: Other DNA sequences in this sample translate to the same CDR3. In nucleotides, the CDR3 is TGTGCCAGCAGCCAAGTATGGAACACTGAAGCTTTCTTT. Amino acids: CASSQVWNTEAFF. The chain combines TRBV3-1 (or the pseudogene TRBV3-2) with TRBJ1-1, with D unresolved. From germline, CDR1 is LGHDT and CDR2 YNNKEL (reference sequence). The CDR3 contains 13 residues. The germline V and J ends were trimmed by 1 base and 1 base, with 4 bases remaining between them.

V usage is TRBV4-3 and J usage is TRBJ1-3; TRBD1 matches at 9 bases. The CDR3 consists of 16 residues. Per the germline V gene, CDR1 is LGHNA and CDR2 is YSLEER. Trimming took 4 bases from V and 4 from J; bases not matched to a gene: 8. The CDR3 DNA sequence: TGCGCCAGCAGCCCCCGCCGGACAGGGGACGGAAACACCATATATTTT. As protein: CASSPRRTGDGNTIYF.

V and J are TRBV18 and TRBJ1-5; 8 bases map to TRBD1. In germline, CDR1 is KGHSH, CDR2 LQKENI. This CDR3 contains 15 residues. The ends lost 3 bases at V and 3 bases at J; junction bases unmatched: 4. The CDR3 is CASSPQGATNQPQHF. CDR3 coding DNA: TGTGCCAGCTCACCCCAGGGGGCGACCAATCAGCCCCAGCATTTT.

The chain couples TRBV9 to TRBJ2-1; tentative D call: TRBD1 (6 bases). V dropped 1 base and J dropped 4 bases, with 12 bases sitting between them. CDR3 length: 15 residues. Per the germline V gene, CDR1 is SGDLS and CDR2 is YYNGEE. CDR3 in amino acids: CASSVSGTPYNEQFF. CDR3 nucleotide sequence: TGTGCCAGCAGCGTATCCGGGACACCATACAATGAGCAGTTCTTC. The variable domain in full, with the rest retrieved from reference TRBV9 and TRBJ2-1, is DSGVTQTPKHLITATGQRVTLRCSPRSGDLSVYWYQQSLDQGLQFLIQYYNGEERAKGNILERFSAQQFPDLHSELNLSSLELGDSALYFCASSVSGTPYNEQFFGPGTRLTVL.

The genes are TRBV15 and TRBJ2-3, with D perhaps matching TRBD2 (6 bases). V lost 1 base to trimming and J lost 4 bases, with 9 bases between them. The length of the CDR3 is 14 residues. Germline V CDR1 and CDR2: LNHNV, YYDKDF (reference sequence). CDR3 protein: CATSRGGEADTQYF. As DNA, the CDR3 is TGTGCCACCAGCAGAGGTGGGGAGGCAGATACGCAGTATTTT.

J is TRBJ1-5 and V is TRBV28; a weak D match, TRBD1 (5 bases). The CDR3 consists of 18 residues. V was cut by 3 bases and J by 4 bases, with 22 bases left in between. Germline values: CDR1 MDHEN, CDR2 SYDVKM. CDR3 sequence: CASSFQTGLSLYNQPQHF. The CDR3 DNA reads as TGTGCCAGCAGTTTTCAAACAGGTTTGAGTCTTTATAATCAGCCCCAGCATTTT.

The chain carries TRBV9 and TRBJ2-2, with 9 bases that match TRBD2. Looked up from germline, CDR1 is SGDLS and CDR2 is YYNGEE. Trimming removed 0 bases from V and 2 bases from J; junction bases left unmatched: 2. The CDR3 totals 16 residues. CDR3 nucleotides: TGTGCCAGCAGCGTAGGGACTAGCGCTAACACCGGGGAGCTGTTTTTT. Its protein product is CASSVGTSANTGELFF.